This T cell receptor beta chain came from a study of T cells after yellow fever vaccination (dated by TCRdb to about 2019). Describing the broader study: The SMART-Seq v4 Ultra Low Input RNA kit was used to prepare libraries from fractions with low cell numbers. To track T-cell clones before and after primary and booster YFV17D yellow fever vaccination, bulk TCR alpha and beta repertoires were sequenced longitudinally. Two healthy male donors, one aged 18 to 30 and one aged 30 to 40 years, were included in the cohort. Blood was drawn at multiple timepoints before and after primary and secondary immunization, with bulk PBMC replicates and cell subsets isolated. Overall study outcomes, separate from this receptor: Computational filtering was required because FACS-sorted repertoires could contain abundant contaminating clonotypes from the bulk population. Compared with the primary T-cell response, the secondary T-cell response was weaker but faster, peaking on day 5 rather than day 15. Most clones expanded after primary vaccination (around 97% of CD4 and around 89% of CD8) were re-detected after the booster, suggesting that broad memory maintenance occurred. Because the study included only a couple of donors, the extent to which the findings can be generalized is limited. A small fraction of clonotypes showed up in both the CD4 and CD8 compartments, probably as a result of convergent recombination.

The CDR3 measures 15 amino acids from cysteine to phenylalanine. CDR3 DNA only is kept here, 45 bases in frame from base 1. Trimming costs V 3 bases and J 3 bases, and their ends lie 12 bases apart. A remark on this clonotype: There is no known antigen for this receptor. Base qualities were left out, and no much larger clone turns up one base away.

TCR cDNA was made using 5'RACE template switching, a step that added a universal primer site and unique molecular identifiers. Priming of cDNA synthesis was performed from both the TCR alpha and TCR beta constant segments. Library amplification used two PCR steps, and the second PCR step added sample barcodes and sequencing adapters. Libraries were sequenced on Illumina HiSeq 2500 (2x100 bp) or NovaSeq (2x150 bp). The authors' pipeline ran thus. Reads were demultiplexed and collapsed into UMI consensus sequences with MIGEC, and V(D)J alignment was performed with MiXCR. Vaccine-responding clonotypes were defined with edgeR using replicate PBMC samples, requiring FDR below 0.01 and a log2 fold change above 5 up to day 15. CD4 or CD8 identity was assigned to each bulk clonotype according to whether the clonotype was present at higher abundance in the sequenced CD4 repertoire or the sequenced CD8 repertoire. The public reads were quality trimmed at Q25 with fastp and then assembled into clones with MiXCR by TCRdb, keeping productive beta chains. Every entry covers one CDR3 protein and lists the most common genes and DNA from its rows. These V and J calls rely on TCRdb rather than the paper's analysis. Within this sample are roughly 260,000 distinct CDR3 sequences, with 13% of them counted one time only. Jointly, the top ten make up 0.45% to 0.65% of the sample.

The treatment or condition label here, explained by the study, means: live attenuated yellow fever vaccine strain. A standard Ficoll-Paque protocol was used to isolate PBMCs from peripheral blood. Dynabeads CD4 and CD8 positive selection kits were used to isolate CD4 and CD8 T-cell fractions. RNA was extracted with TriZol from bulk PBMCs, CD4 and CD8 fractions, and dextramer-positive and dextramer-negative fractions. This receptor was taken from a man aged 25 to 45 who received the YFV17D yellow fever vaccine. This material consisted of CD4+ T cells sorted from PBMCs, taken 45 days after the yellow fever booster vaccination. The V and J segments used are TRBV12-3 or TRBV12-4 and TRBJ2-1; a tentative D match to TRBD2 spans 5 bases. The nucleotide sequence reads as follows: TGTGCCAGCAGTTTCGGGGAGAGTCGCTACAATGAGCAGTTCTTC. It translates as CASSFGESRYNEQFF.